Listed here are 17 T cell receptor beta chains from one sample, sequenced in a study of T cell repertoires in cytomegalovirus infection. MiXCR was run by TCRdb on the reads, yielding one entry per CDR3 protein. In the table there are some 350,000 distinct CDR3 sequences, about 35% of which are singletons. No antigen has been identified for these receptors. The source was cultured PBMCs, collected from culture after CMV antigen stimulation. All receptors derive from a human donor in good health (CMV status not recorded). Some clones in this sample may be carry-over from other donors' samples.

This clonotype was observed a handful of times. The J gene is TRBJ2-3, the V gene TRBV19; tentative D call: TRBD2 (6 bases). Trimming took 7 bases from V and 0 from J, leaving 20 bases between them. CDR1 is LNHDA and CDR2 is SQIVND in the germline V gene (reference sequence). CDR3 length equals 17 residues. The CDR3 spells CASTRSPPGLSTDTQYF. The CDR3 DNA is TGTGCCAGTACCCGATCGCCACCGGGACTTAGCACAGATACGCAGTATTTT.

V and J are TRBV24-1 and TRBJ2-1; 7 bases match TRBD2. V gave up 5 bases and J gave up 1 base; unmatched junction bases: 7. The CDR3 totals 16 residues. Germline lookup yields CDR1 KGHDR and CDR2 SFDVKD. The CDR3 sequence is CATSVREGGSYNEQFF. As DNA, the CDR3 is TGTGCCACCAGTGTAAGGGAGGGAGGGTCCTACAATGAGCAGTTCTTC.

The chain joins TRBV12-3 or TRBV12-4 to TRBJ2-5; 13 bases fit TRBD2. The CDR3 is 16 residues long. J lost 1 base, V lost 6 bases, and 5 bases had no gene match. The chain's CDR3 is CASSRRLAGGQETQYF. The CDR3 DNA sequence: TGTGCCAGCAGCCGAAGACTAGCGGGAGGCCAAGAGACCCAGTACTTC.

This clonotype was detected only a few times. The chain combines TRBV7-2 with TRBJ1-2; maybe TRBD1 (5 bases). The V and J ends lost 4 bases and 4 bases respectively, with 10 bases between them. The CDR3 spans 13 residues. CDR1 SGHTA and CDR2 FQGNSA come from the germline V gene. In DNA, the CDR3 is TGTGCCAGCAGCTCCTCAGGGCCCTATGGCTACACCTTC. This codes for CASSSSGPYGYTF. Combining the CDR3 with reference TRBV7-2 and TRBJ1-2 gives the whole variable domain GAGVSQSPSNKVTEKGKDVELRCDPISGHTALYWYRQSLGQGLEFLIYFQGNSAPDKSGLPSDRFSAERTGGSVSTLTIQRTQQEDSAVYLCASSSSGPYGYTFGSGTRLTVV.

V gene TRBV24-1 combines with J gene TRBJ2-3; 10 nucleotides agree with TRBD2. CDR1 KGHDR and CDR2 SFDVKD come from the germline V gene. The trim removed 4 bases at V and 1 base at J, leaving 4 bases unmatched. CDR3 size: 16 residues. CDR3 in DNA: TGTGCCACCAGTGACAGAGGACTAGCGGGCACAGATACGCAGTATTTT. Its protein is CATSDRGLAGTDTQYF.

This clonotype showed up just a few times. CDR3 protein: CASKHRAGEADTQYF. The CDR3 region has the DNA TGTGCCAGCAAACATCGGGCGGGAGAGGCAGATACGCAGTATTTT. The chain employs TRBV11-3 and TRBJ2-3; TRBD2 matches at 7 bases. The V gene's germline CDR1 is SGHNT and CDR2 YENEEA. The CDR3 extends over 15 amino acids. Trimming removed 7 bases from V and 4 bases from J; junction bases left unmatched: 11.

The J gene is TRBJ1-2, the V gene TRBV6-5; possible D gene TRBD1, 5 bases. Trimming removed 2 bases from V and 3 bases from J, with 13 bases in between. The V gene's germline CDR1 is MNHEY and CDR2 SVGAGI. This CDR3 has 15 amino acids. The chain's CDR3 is CASSYLGVAHYGYTF. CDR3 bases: TGTGCCAGCAGTTACCTGGGGGTGGCCCACTATGGCTACACCTTC.

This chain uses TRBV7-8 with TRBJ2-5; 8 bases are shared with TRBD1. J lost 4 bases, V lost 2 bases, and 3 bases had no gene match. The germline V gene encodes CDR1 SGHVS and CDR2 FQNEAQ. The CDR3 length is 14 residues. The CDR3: CASSLTGQGETQYF. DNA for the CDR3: TGTGCCAGCAGCTTAACAGGACAGGGAGAGACCCAGTACTTC.

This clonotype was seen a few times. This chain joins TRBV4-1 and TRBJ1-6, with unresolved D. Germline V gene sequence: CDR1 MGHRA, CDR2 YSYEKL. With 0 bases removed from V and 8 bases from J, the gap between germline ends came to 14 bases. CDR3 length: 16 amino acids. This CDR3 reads CASSQDHVSQYSPLHF. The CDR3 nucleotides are TGCGCCAGCAGCCAAGATCATGTGAGTCAGTATTCACCCCTCCACTTT.

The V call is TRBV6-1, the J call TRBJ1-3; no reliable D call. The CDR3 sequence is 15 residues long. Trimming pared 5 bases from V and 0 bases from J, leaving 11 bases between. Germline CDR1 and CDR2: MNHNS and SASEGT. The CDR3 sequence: CASSHPADSGNTIYF. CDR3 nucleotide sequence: TGTGCCAGCAGTCATCCTGCCGACTCTGGAAACACCATATATTTT.

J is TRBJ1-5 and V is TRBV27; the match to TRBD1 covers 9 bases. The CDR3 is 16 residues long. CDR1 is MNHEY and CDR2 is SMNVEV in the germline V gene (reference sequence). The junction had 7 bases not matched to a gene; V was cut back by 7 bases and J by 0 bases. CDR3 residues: CASKPEQGASNQPQHF. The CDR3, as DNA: TGTGCCAGCAAACCCGAACAGGGGGCTAGCAATCAGCCCCAGCATTTT.

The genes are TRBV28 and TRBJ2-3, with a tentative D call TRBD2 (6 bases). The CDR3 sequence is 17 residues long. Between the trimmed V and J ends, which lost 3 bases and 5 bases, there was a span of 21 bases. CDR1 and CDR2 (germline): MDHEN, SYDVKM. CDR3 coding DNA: TGTGCCAGCAGTTTTCTAGGAGGGGAGGAATACCAAGATACGCAGTATTTT. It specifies CASSFLGGEEYQDTQYF.

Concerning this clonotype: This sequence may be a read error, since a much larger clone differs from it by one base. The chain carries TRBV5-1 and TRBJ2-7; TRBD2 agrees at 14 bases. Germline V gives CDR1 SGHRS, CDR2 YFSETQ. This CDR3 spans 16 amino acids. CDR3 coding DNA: TGCGCCAGCAGCCCACCCGGGACTAGCGGGAGCTACGGGCAGTACTTC. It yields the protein CASSPPGTSGSYGQYF. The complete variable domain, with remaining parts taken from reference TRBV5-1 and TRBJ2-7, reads KAGVTQTPRYLIKTRGQQVTLSCSPISGHRSVSWYQQTPGQGLQFLFEYFSETQRNKGNFPGRFSGRQFSNSRSEMNVSTLELGDSALYLCASSPPGTSGSYGQYFGPGTRLTVT.

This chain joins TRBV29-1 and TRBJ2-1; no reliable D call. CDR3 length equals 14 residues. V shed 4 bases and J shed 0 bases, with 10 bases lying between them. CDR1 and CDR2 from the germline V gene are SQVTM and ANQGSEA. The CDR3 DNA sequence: TGCAGCGTTGGCCTTCTAAGCTCCTACAATGAGCAGTTCTTC. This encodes CSVGLLSSYNEQFF.

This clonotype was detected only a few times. CDR3 sequence (DNA): TGTGCCAGCAGCCGCCCCTCAGCGGGAGGGCCTTTAGATACGCAGTATTTT. It translates to CASSRPSAGGPLDTQYF. This chain joins TRBV7-2 and TRBJ2-3, with 10 bases lining up with TRBD2. With 5 bases clipped from V and 5 bases from J, the junction kept 13 bases outside the gene matches. Germline V gives CDR1 SGHTA, CDR2 FQGNSA. The CDR3 runs to 17 residues.

The CDR3, as DNA: TGCGCCAGCAGCCAAGATCCCCGTACAGATACGCAGTATTTT. This gives the protein CASSQDPRTDTQYF. This chain connects TRBV4-1 to TRBJ2-3; D gene uncertain. Germline assignment: CDR1 MGHRA and CDR2 YSYEKL. V was clipped by 0 bases and J by 3 bases, with 7 bases between them. The CDR3 contains 14 residues.

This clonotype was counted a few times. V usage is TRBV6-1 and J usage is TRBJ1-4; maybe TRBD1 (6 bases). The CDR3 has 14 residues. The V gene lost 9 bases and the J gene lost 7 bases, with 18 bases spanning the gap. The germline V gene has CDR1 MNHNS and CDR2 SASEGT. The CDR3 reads CASCRVGGGEKLFF. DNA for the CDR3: TGTGCCAGTTGCCGGGTGGGGGGCGGTGAAAAACTGTTTTTT.